These 21 T cell receptor beta chains were sequenced from one sample in a study of T cell responses to AZD1222 COVID-19 vaccine. The repertoire was sequenced with immunoSEQ multiplex PCR; TCRdb's copy has only in-frame clones and lacks some. The sample lists 95,000 to 110,000 clones; 92% were seen once. Here the sequenced sample was peripheral blood, taken 28 days after the second AZD1222 dose. The receptors were sampled from an adult who received the AZD1222 COVID-19 vaccine.

This sequence joins TRBV5-1 and TRBJ1-1, with no clear D. Germline-derived CDR1 and CDR2 are SGHRS and YFSETQ. V lost 5 bases to trimming and J lost 0 bases, with 11 bases between them. This CDR3 is 14 amino acids long. CDR3 sequence (DNA): TGCGCCAGCAGATACCGGGAGGTGAACACTGAAGCTTTCTTT. Encoded protein: CASRYREVNTEAFF.

CDR3 amino acids: CASSQESYGYTF. As DNA, the CDR3 is TGTGCCAGCAGCCAAGAGTCCTATGGCTACACCTTC. This sequence joins TRBV3-1 (or the pseudogene TRBV3-2) and TRBJ1-2; D not certain. The CDR3 extends over 12 amino acids. With 0 bases removed from V and 4 bases from J, the gap between germline ends came to 3 bases. Germline CDR1 reads LGHDT; CDR2 reads YNNKEL (reference sequence).

The rearrangement uses TRBV6-2 or TRBV6-3 and TRBJ2-3; D remains ambiguous. V lost 3 bases and J 8 bases, leaving 18 bases between the germline ends. This CDR3 contains 15 residues. Germline V lookup: CDR1 MNHEY, CDR2 SVGEGT. The CDR3 nucleotides are TGTGCCAGCAGTTATACCCAGCCGGCCCAAAGTACGCAGTATTTT. Amino acid sequence: CASSYTQPAQSTQYF.

J is TRBJ1-5 and V is TRBV28; maybe TRBD1 (5 bases). The CDR3 is 15 amino acids. The germline CDR1 and CDR2 sequences are MDHEN and SYDVKM. V lost 5 bases and J lost 2, with 13 bases in between. CDR3 residues: CASSTQGVRNQPQHF. CDR3 coding DNA: TGTGCCAGCAGTACCCAGGGCGTCCGCAATCAGCCCCAGCATTTT.

The chain combines TRBV9 with TRBJ1-1, with D possibly being TRBD1 (5 bases). From germline, CDR1 is SGDLS and CDR2 YYNGEE. V was trimmed by 4 bases and J by 8 bases, leaving 9 bases between them. The CDR3 length is 11 residues. The DNA of the CDR3 is TGTGCCAGCAGCAATCAGGGAGAAGCTTTCTTT. Protein: CASSNQGEAFF. Complete variable domain (other parts from reference TRBV9 and TRBJ1-1): DSGVTQTPKHLITATGQRVTLRCSPRSGDLSVYWYQQSLDQGLQFLIQYYNGEERAKGNILERFSAQQFPDLHSELNLSSLELGDSALYFCASSNQGEAFFGQGTRLTVV.

This clone was seen once. The chain employs TRBV3-1 (or the pseudogene TRBV3-2) and TRBJ1-4; D call uncertain. The V gene's germline CDR1 is LGHDT and CDR2 YNNKEL (reference sequence). There are 14 residues in the CDR3. The ends were cut back, 3 bases at V and 7 bases at J, with 12 bases in the middle. CDR3 DNA sequence: TGTGCCAGCAGCCATCGGGAGGGAGGTGAAAAACTGTTTTTT. Amino acid sequence: CASSHREGGEKLFF.

Comment on this clone: The junction shows a germline mismatch at one end, possibly a read error. The CDR3 bases are TGCAGTGCAACCCAAAAGACCCAGTACTTC. Translated: CSATQKTQYF. The chain recombines TRBV20-1 with TRBJ2-5; D remains ambiguous. Per germline, CDR1 DFQATT and CDR2 SNEGSKA (reference sequence). This CDR3 has 10 amino acids.

The rearrangement uses TRBV5-4 and TRBJ2-5; D might be TRBD1 (6 bases). The V end lost 4 bases, the J end lost 5 bases, and 21 bases lay between the germline ends. CDR1 is SGHNT, CDR2 YYREEE, per germline (reference sequence). The CDR3 contains 16 residues. In DNA form, the CDR3 reads TGTGCCAGCAGCCCGTACTCAGGCAGGGGAATCGAGACCCAGTACTTC. This codes for CASSPYSGRGIETQYF.

The chain combines TRBV19 with TRBJ1-5; 7 bases are shared with TRBD1. The CDR3 covers 16 residues. With V trimmed by 1 base and J by 0 bases, 3 bases remained unmatched. Germline assignment: CDR1 LNHDA and CDR2 SQIVND (reference sequence). The CDR3 sequence is CASSIGYRGSNQPQHF. In nucleotides, the CDR3 is TGTGCCAGTAGTATAGGTTACAGGGGTAGCAATCAGCCCCAGCATTTT.

V and J are TRBV6-2 or TRBV6-3 and TRBJ2-7; D not certain. The germline V and J ends were trimmed by 2 bases and 0 bases, with 11 bases remaining between them. CDR1 is MNHEY, CDR2 SVGEGT, per germline. This CDR3 is built from 15 residues. CDR3 amino acids: CASSYEQVASYEQYF. CDR3 nucleotide sequence: TGTGCCAGCAGTTACGAGCAGGTCGCCTCCTACGAGCAGTACTTC.

CDR3 nucleotides: TGTGCCAGCAGATTGACACAGGGGGCGGTCGAAGGGAACTATGGCTACACCTTC. Translated, it gives CASRLTQGAVEGNYGYTF. V and J are TRBV28 and TRBJ1-2, with 9 bases fitting TRBD1. V lost 6 bases, J lost 2 bases, and 16 bases stayed unmatched. The CDR3 covers 18 residues. Germline CDR1 is MDHEN and CDR2 is SYDVKM.

The chain combines TRBV30 with TRBJ2-7; D is possibly TRBD2 (5 bases). The germline CDR1 and CDR2 sequences are GTSNPN and SVGIG (reference sequence). The CDR3 is 12 amino acids. V was clipped by 1 base and J by 4 bases, with 8 bases between them. Here the CDR3 reads CAWSARGYEQYF. The CDR3 DNA sequence: TGTGCCTGGAGTGCACGAGGGTACGAGCAGTACTTC.

This chain's CDR3 is CASSPVGTGAAEQYF. As DNA, the CDR3 is TGTGCCAGTAGTCCGGTGGGGACAGGGGCGGCCGAGCAGTACTTC. V usage is TRBV19 and J usage is TRBJ2-7; 10 nucleotides agree with TRBD1. V shed 5 bases, J shed 6 bases, and the junction held 10 bases outside the gene matches. Germline loops: CDR1 LNHDA, CDR2 SQIVND (reference sequence). The CDR3 has 15 residues.

The rearrangement joins TRBV5-6 to TRBJ1-5; D perhaps matches TRBD1 (6 bases). Trimming cost V 2 bases and J 3 bases, with 12 bases left between them. Germline V gives CDR1 SGHDT, CDR2 YYEEEE. The CDR3 length is 15 residues. The CDR3 DNA reads TGTGCCAGCAGCTTTAACAGGGCATCCAATCAGCCCCAGCATTTT. As protein: CASSFNRASNQPQHF.

In this sample, this clone turned up once. The rearrangement links TRBV5-4 to TRBJ1-2; 8 positions agree with TRBD1. Unmatched junction bases numbered 5, after V lost 2 bases and J lost 2 bases. Germline V lookup: CDR1 SGHNT, CDR2 YYREEE (reference sequence). This CDR3 region has 15 residues. The CDR3 reads CASSFGQGRNYGYTF. The CDR3 DNA reads TGTGCCAGCAGCTTTGGACAGGGAAGGAACTATGGCTACACCTTC.

This sequence joins TRBV9 and TRBJ1-6; unclear D gene. The CDR3 extends over 18 amino acids. Trimming cost V 0 bases and J 0 bases, with 13 bases left between them. Germline V gene data show CDR1 as SGDLS and CDR2 as YYNGEE. The CDR3 here is CASSVDVGMSSYNSPLHF. CDR3 bases: TGTGCCAGCAGCGTAGATGTGGGGATGAGCTCCTATAATTCACCCCTCCACTTT. Full variable domain (rest looked up from reference TRBV9 and TRBJ1-6): DSGVTQTPKHLITATGQRVTLRCSPRSGDLSVYWYQQSLDQGLQFLIQYYNGEERAKGNILERFSAQQFPDLHSELNLSSLELGDSALYFCASSVDVGMSSYNSPLHFGNGTRLTVT.

The V call is TRBV13, the J call TRBJ1-1; D is unresolved. CDR1 and CDR2 (germline): PRHDT, FYEKMQ (reference sequence). The germline V and J ends were trimmed by 0 bases and 7 bases, with 6 bases remaining between them. CDR3 length equals 12 residues. The CDR3: CASSLGGFEAFF. The CDR3 coding sequence is TGTGCCAGCAGCTTAGGGGGCTTTGAAGCTTTCTTT.

The V and J genes are TRBV5-4 and TRBJ2-7; the match to TRBD2 covers 9 bases. V shed 3 bases and J 2 bases; nucleotides not matched to a gene: 6. The CDR3 runs to 15 residues. Germline CDR1 reads SGHNT; CDR2 reads YYREEE (reference sequence). The CDR3 loop is CASSSTGLATYEQYF. Here the CDR3 DNA reads TGTGCCAGCAGCTCAACGGGACTAGCCACCTACGAGCAGTACTTC.

The chain recombines TRBV5-4 with TRBJ1-1; D unclear. Germline V gene data show CDR1 as SGHNT and CDR2 as YYREEE (reference sequence). The CDR3 extends over 14 amino acids. The V end was cut by 0 bases, the J end by 2 bases, with 8 bases between. The CDR3 loop is CASSLVGRNTEAFF. The CDR3 nucleotides read TGTGCCAGCAGCTTGGTGGGCAGAAACACTGAAGCTTTCTTT.

The chain links TRBV4-1 to TRBJ2-1; tentatively, D is TRBD1 or TRBD2 (5 bases each). The CDR3 has 14 residues. Per the germline V gene, CDR1 is MGHRA and CDR2 is YSYEKL. Between the trimmed V and J ends, which lost 0 bases and 10 bases, there was a span of 13 bases. CDR3 residues: CASSQDHGAGEQFF. As DNA, the CDR3 is TGCGCCAGCAGCCAAGACCACGGGGCTGGGGAGCAGTTCTTC.

The rearrangement joins TRBV6-4 to TRBJ2-3; D call uncertain. CDR3 size: 13 residues. Trimming took 3 bases from V and 6 from J, leaving 10 bases between them. Germline lookup yields CDR1 MRHNA and CDR2 SNTAGT. The CDR3, as DNA: TGTGCCAGCAGTGAATCGAGCGAGGATACGCAGTATTTT. Amino acid sequence: CASSESSEDTQYF.